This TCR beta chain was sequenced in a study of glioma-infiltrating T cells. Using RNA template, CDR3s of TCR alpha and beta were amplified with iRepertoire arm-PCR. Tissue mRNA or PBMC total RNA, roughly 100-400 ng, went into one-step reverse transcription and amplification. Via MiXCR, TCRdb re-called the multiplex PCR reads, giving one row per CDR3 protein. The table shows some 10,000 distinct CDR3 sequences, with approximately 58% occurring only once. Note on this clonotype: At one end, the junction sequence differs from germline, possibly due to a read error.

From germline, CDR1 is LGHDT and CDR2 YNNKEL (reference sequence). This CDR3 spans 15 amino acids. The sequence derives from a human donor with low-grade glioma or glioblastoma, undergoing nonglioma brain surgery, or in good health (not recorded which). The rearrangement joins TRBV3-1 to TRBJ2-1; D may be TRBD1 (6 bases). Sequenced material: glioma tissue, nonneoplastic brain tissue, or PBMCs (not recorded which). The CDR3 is CVSSQGTSTYNEQLF. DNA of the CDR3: TGTGTAAGCAGCCAAGGGACATCGACCTACAATGAGCAGCTCTTC.